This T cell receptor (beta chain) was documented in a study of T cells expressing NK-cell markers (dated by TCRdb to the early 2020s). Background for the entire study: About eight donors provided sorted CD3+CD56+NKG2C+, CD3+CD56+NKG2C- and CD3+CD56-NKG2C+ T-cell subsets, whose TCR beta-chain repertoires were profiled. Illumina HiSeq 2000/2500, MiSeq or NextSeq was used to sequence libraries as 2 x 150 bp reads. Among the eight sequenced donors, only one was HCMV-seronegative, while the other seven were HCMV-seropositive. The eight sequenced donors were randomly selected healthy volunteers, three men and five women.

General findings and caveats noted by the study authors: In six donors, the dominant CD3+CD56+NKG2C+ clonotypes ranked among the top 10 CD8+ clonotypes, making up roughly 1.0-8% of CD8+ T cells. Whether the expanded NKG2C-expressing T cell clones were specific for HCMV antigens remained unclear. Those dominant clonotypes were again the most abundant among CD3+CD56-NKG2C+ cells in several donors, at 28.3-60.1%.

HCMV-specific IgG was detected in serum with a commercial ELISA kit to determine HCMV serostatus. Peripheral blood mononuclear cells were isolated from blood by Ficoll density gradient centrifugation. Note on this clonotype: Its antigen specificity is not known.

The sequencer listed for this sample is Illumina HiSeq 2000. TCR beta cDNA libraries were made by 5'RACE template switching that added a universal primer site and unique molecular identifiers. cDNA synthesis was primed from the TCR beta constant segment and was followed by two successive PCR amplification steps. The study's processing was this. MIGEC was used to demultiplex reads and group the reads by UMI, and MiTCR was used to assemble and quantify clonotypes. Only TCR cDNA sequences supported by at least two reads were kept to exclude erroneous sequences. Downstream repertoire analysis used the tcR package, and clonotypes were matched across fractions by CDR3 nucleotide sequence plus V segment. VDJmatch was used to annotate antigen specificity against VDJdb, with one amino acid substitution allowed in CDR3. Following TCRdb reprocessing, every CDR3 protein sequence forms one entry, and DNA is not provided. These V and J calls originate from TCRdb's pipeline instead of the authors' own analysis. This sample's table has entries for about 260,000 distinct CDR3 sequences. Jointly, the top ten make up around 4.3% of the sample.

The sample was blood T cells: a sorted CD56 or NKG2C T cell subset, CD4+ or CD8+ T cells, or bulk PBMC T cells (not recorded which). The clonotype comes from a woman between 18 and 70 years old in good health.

For the CDR3, the sequence is CASSPTRPQETQYF. The V and J genes are TRBV5-5 and TRBJ2-5. From its cysteine to its phenylalanine, the CDR3 spans 14 amino acids. Only the protein is on record. CDR1 and CDR2, looked up from the germline V gene (reference sequence), are SGHKS and YYEKEE.